The next 26 T cell receptor beta chains were all read from a single sample in a study of post-analysis software for immune sequencing data. General study findings and limits: Patients used several TRBV segments, including TRBV5-6, TRBV5-1 and TRBV20-1, more often than controls.

Their antigens are not known. Unique molecular identifiers were present in the TCR beta cDNA libraries. TCRdb re-derived calls from the PCR reads in MiXCR, one entry per CDR3 protein. The table includes hundreds of thousands of distinct CDR3 sequences, approximately 60% detected once. Material: blood. Every receptor here comes from a girl aged 2-15 years with multiple sclerosis.

This clonotype was counted a few times. The J gene is TRBJ2-7, the V gene TRBV19; 7 bases line up with TRBD1. CDR1 and CDR2 from the germline V gene are LNHDA and SQIVND (reference sequence). The V segment lost 3 bases and the J segment 3 bases; nucleotides outside the gene matches: 2. This CDR3 region has 13 residues. The CDR3 DNA follows: TGTGCCAGTAGTATCAGACAGGGCTACGAGCAGTACTTC. Protein product: CASSIRQGYEQYF.

This clonotype has just a few counts. The chain combines TRBV20-1 with TRBJ2-7, with 7 nucleotides matching TRBD1. The junction had 14 bases not matched to a gene; V was cut back by 6 bases and J by 3 bases. The germline gives CDR1 DFQATT, CDR2 SNEGSKA (reference sequence). The CDR3 covers 15 residues. The CDR3 DNA is TGCAGTGCCCTTAAGGAGACAGGGACCTTCTACGAGCAGTACTTC. Residues: CSALKETGTFYEQYF.

The rearrangement uses TRBV5-1 and TRBJ1-5; D possibly corresponds to TRBD1 (5 bases). CDR3 length: 16 amino acids. Trimming removed 5 bases at V and 0 bases at J, with 15 bases between. Germline CDR1 and CDR2: SGHRS and YFSETQ. CDR3 DNA sequence: TGCGCCAGCAGTAGGGACCTCCTCGGTAGCAATCAGCCCCAGCATTTT. This encodes CASSRDLLGSNQPQHF. Full variable domain (missing parts from reference TRBV5-1 and TRBJ1-5): KAGVTQTPRYLIKTRGQQVTLSCSPISGHRSVSWYQQTPGQGLQFLFEYFSETQRNKGNFPGRFSGRQFSNSRSEMNVSTLELGDSALYLCASSRDLLGSNQPQHFGDGTRLSIL.

The chain uses TRBV10-3 and TRBJ2-1; 9 bases map to TRBD1. The CDR3 is made up of 14 amino acids. Germline loops: CDR1 ENHRY, CDR2 SYGVKD. V lost 7 bases and J lost 7; bases outside the gene matches: 8. The CDR3 nucleotides are TGTGCCATCAATACGGGACAGGGTGTAAATGAGCAGTTCTTC. This translates into CAINTGQGVNEQFF.

The CDR3 reads CASSPPSRSGNTIYF. The CDR3, as DNA: TGTGCCAGCAGTCCTCCATCCCGGTCGGGAAACACCATATATTTT. This chain links TRBV7-9 with TRBJ1-3; no clear D. Germline CDR1 is SEHNR and CDR2 is FQNEAQ (reference sequence). V shed 6 bases and J shed 4 bases, with 16 bases lying between them. There are 15 residues in the CDR3.

The chain couples TRBV20-1 to TRBJ2-1, with 12 bases matching TRBD2. CDR1 and CDR2 (germline): DFQATT, SNEGSKA (reference sequence). This CDR3 has 16 residues. The ends lost 0 bases at V and 5 bases at J; junction bases unmatched: 5. The CDR3 region has the DNA TGCAGTGCTAGAGAGGTGGGACTAGCGGGCGACAATGAGCAGTTCTTC. This encodes CSAREVGLAGDNEQFF.

The chain carries TRBV6-5 and TRBJ2-7; TRBD1 might be the D (6 bases). The CDR3 spans 14 residues. Germline V gives CDR1 MNHEY, CDR2 SVGAGI. V dropped 2 bases and J dropped 6 bases, with 14 bases sitting between them. CDR3 DNA: TGTGCCAGCAGTTACGTTCAGGGGCCGGGCGAGCAGTACTTC. The encoded protein is CASSYVQGPGEQYF.

This chain links TRBV19 with TRBJ1-1, with D unclear. The CDR3 spans 14 residues. The V and J ends lost 5 bases and 0 bases respectively, with 10 bases between them. Per germline, CDR1 LNHDA and CDR2 SQIVND (reference sequence). The CDR3 spells CASSARLMNTEAFF. The CDR3 region has the DNA TGTGCCAGTAGTGCCCGACTGATGAACACTGAAGCTTTCTTT.

There are a few counts of this clonotype. The J gene is TRBJ2-7, the V gene TRBV11-2, with 11 nucleotides matching TRBD2. CDR3 length: 16 residues. With 2 bases clipped from V and 4 bases from J, the junction kept 7 bases outside the gene matches. In germline, CDR1 is SGHAT, CDR2 FQNNGV. The DNA for the CDR3 is TGTGCCAGCAGCTTAATAACTAGCGGGGGTCAATACGAGCAGTACTTC. As protein: CASSLITSGGQYEQYF. Using reference TRBV11-2 and TRBJ2-7 for the parts outside the CDR3, the full variable domain is EAGVAQSPRYKIIEKRQSVAFWCNPISGHATLYWYQQILGQGPKLLIQFQNNGVVDDSQLPKDRFSAERLKGVDSTLKIQPAKLEDSAVYLCASSLITSGGQYEQYFGPGTRLTVT.

This clonotype was observed a handful of times. This sequence joins TRBV5-1 and TRBJ2-5; D may be TRBD1 or TRBD2 (5 bases each). V was trimmed by 0 bases and J by 4 bases, leaving 10 bases between them. The CDR3 spans 14 residues. Germline CDR1 is SGHRS and CDR2 is YFSETQ. Written as DNA, the CDR3 is TGCGCCAGCAGCTTGGATTCAGGGAGAGAGACCCAGTACTTC. It yields the protein CASSLDSGRETQYF.

The chain uses TRBV12-3 or TRBV12-4 and TRBJ2-1; TRBD2 agrees at 10 bases. This CDR3 has 15 amino acids. The junction had 5 bases not matched to a gene; V was cut back by 6 bases and J by 3 bases. The CDR3: CASRTTSGVYNEQFF. CDR3 nucleotide sequence: TGTGCCAGCAGGACCACTAGCGGGGTCTACAATGAGCAGTTCTTC.

This clonotype was seen more than once but under ten times. The rearrangement uses TRBV12-3 or TRBV12-4 and TRBJ2-3, with a possible D match to TRBD1 (6 bases). The V gene lost 3 bases and the J gene lost 6 bases, with 13 bases spanning the gap. The CDR3 is 14 amino acids. The CDR3 coding sequence is TGTGCCAGCAGTTTTGTGGGGGCCGACGATACGCAGTATTTT. Amino acid sequence: CASSFVGADDTQYF.

The rearrangement uses TRBV7-9 and TRBJ2-3; D possibly corresponds to TRBD2 (6 bases). Trimming pared 5 bases from V and 5 bases from J, leaving 17 bases between. Germline loops: CDR1 SEHNR, CDR2 FQNEAQ (reference sequence). The CDR3 contains 15 residues. CDR3 bases: TGTGCCAGCAGCCCCCTAGAGGGAGGAGGAGATACGCAGTATTTT. The encoded protein is CASSPLEGGGDTQYF.

The chain has TRBV29-1 and TRBJ2-1; D gene uncertain. From germline, CDR1 is SQVTM and CDR2 ANQGSEA. CDR3 length: 14 amino acids. The V end was cut by 0 bases, the J end by 3 bases, with 9 bases between. The CDR3 region has the DNA TGCAGCGTTGAAGATCAAGGGATCTACAATGAGCAGTTCTTC. Protein product: CSVEDQGIYNEQFF.

This clonotype was counted only a few times. This chain uses TRBV5-1 with TRBJ2-7, with D unresolved. CDR1 and CDR2 (germline): SGHRS, YFSETQ. Trimming left V 0 bases short and J 3 bases short, with 22 bases between. This CDR3 spans 18 amino acids. The CDR3 nucleotides are TGCGCCAGCAGCTTGGTTACGGCAGGTGGTTTCCTGGGCTACGAGCAGTACTTC. Protein: CASSLVTAGGFLGYEQYF.

The V call is TRBV6-5, the J call TRBJ1-1; D is uncertain. Germline V lookup: CDR1 MNHEY, CDR2 SVGAGI. The CDR3 consists of 13 residues. Between the trimmed V and J ends, which lost 4 bases and 1 base, there was a span of 7 bases. CDR3 in DNA: TGTGCCAGCAGTTGGTATCCGAACACTGAAGCTTTCTTT. Translating it yields CASSWYPNTEAFF.

The genes are TRBV27 and TRBJ2-7; 7 nucleotides match TRBD2. V shed 5 bases and J 3 bases; nucleotides not matched to a gene: 7. The CDR3 is 14 residues long. Germline V gene lookup returns CDR1 MNHEY and CDR2 SMNVEV (reference sequence). The CDR3 nucleotides read TGTGCCAGCAGTCCGCGGGGGACTATCTACGAGCAGTACTTC. Its translation: CASSPRGTIYEQYF.

The chain links TRBV29-1 to TRBJ2-1; 7 positions agree with TRBD2. Germline loops: CDR1 SQVTM, CDR2 ANQGSEA. This CDR3 comprises 15 residues. The V segment lost 6 bases and the J segment 5 bases; nucleotides outside the gene matches: 13. The CDR3 protein is CSVGISREWDNEQFF. CDR3 DNA sequence: TGCAGCGTCGGGATATCGCGGGAGTGGGACAATGAGCAGTTCTTC.

The chain uses TRBV29-1 and TRBJ1-5, with D maybe TRBD1 (5 bases). The germline V and J ends were trimmed by 4 bases and 2 bases, with 9 bases remaining between them. CDR1 and CDR2 from the germline V gene are SQVTM and ANQGSEA. CDR3 size: 13 residues. CDR3 nucleotides: TGCAGCGTTGCTTGGGGGGGCAATCAGCCCCAGCATTTT. It translates to CSVAWGGNQPQHF.

This clonotype occurred a few times. The V gene is TRBV29-1, the J gene TRBJ2-5; D may be TRBD1 (6 bases). The CDR3 has 14 amino acids. Germline CDR1 reads SQVTM; CDR2 reads ANQGSEA. V gave up 0 bases and J gave up 2 bases, with 10 bases separating them. The CDR3 sequence: CSVEEGAVQETQYF. The CDR3 DNA is TGCAGCGTTGAAGAGGGGGCAGTTCAAGAGACCCAGTACTTC.

The rearrangement links TRBV29-1 to TRBJ2-6; TRBD1 matches 8 bases. Germline V gene lookup returns CDR1 SQVTM and CDR2 ANQGSEA. Trimming removed 6 bases from V and 0 bases from J; junction bases left unmatched: 7. The CDR3 length is 16 residues. The CDR3 DNA is TGCAGCGTGTCCGGGACAGGCCCCTCTGGGGCCAACGTCCTGACTTTC. Its protein is CSVSGTGPSGANVLTF.

As to this clonotype: One end of the junction does not line up with germline, which may come from a read error. The rearrangement uses TRBV20-1 and TRBJ1-2; a possible D gene is TRBD1 (6 bases). The CDR3 is made up of 14 amino acids. Germline V gene data show CDR1 as DFQATT and CDR2 as SNEGSKA (reference sequence). The DNA for the CDR3 is TGTAGTGCTAGCGACCCGAACAGGGTTAATGGCTACACCTTC. Protein: CSASDPNRVNGYTF.

This clonotype was seen once. The chain links TRBV30 to TRBJ2-3; D ambiguous. The V gene lost 8 bases and the J gene lost 6 bases, with 21 bases spanning the gap. CDR3 length: 14 amino acids. Germline CDR1 GTSNPN, CDR2 SVGIG (reference sequence). The CDR3 reads CAVSPGPVADTQYF. The CDR3 DNA reads TGTGCCGTCTCTCCCGGGCCCGTGGCGGATACGCAGTATTTT.

This clonotype was seen a handful of times. The chain recombines TRBV3-1 with TRBJ2-1, with no clear D. The V gene lost 1 base and the J gene lost 10 bases, with 8 bases spanning the gap. The CDR3 is made up of 12 amino acids. The V gene's germline CDR1 is LGHDT and CDR2 YNNKEL (reference sequence). The CDR3 reads CASSQVATEQFF. The CDR3 bases are TGTGCCAGCAGCCAAGTAGCTACCGAGCAGTTCTTC.

For the CDR3, the DNA is TGCGCCAGCAGCTTGGCCAGACTAGCGGGAGTAGAGGAGCAGTTCTTC. Translated, it gives CASSLARLAGVEEQFF. The chain recombines TRBV5-1 with TRBJ2-1; 12 bases align to TRBD2. The length of the CDR3 is 16 residues. CDR1 is SGHRS, CDR2 YFSETQ, per germline. The V and J ends lost 0 bases and 10 bases, in that order; junction bases with no gene match: 8.

CDR3 in amino acids: CASSLTPDTTDTQYF. The CDR3 DNA follows: TGTGCCAGCAGCTTAACCCCGGACACCACAGATACGCAGTATTTT. The rearrangement joins TRBV7-3 to TRBJ2-3, with D tentatively TRBD1 (5 bases). Per germline, CDR1 SGHTA and CDR2 FQGTGA. The CDR3 runs 15 residues. V dropped 0 bases and J dropped 2 bases, with 9 bases sitting between them.